Following are 18 T cell receptor beta chains from one sample sequenced in a study of blood T cell repertoires in COVID-19. The table came from immunoSEQ multiplex PCR; TCRdb's copy has only in-frame clones and leaves some out. The sample includes about 110,000 clones, over 70% of them seen just once. Sequencing was done on a sample of peripheral blood. The origin of the receptors is a woman aged 45-59 years with acute or convalescent COVID-19.

The V call is TRBV12-5, the J call TRBJ1-2, with TRBD1 matching 9 bases. This CDR3 contains 15 residues. Per the germline V gene, CDR1 is LGHNT and CDR2 is FRNRAP. The J segment lost 6 bases and the V segment lost 5 bases, leaving 10 bases of the junction unmatched. The CDR3 sequence: CASGLYTGGGHGYTF. DNA of the CDR3: TGTGCTAGTGGTCTTTACACAGGGGGCGGCCATGGCTACACCTTC.

The gene calls are TRBV19 and TRBJ1-5; no firm D call. CDR3 length: 17 residues. V shed 1 base and J shed 5 bases, with 18 bases lying between them. Germline-derived CDR1 and CDR2 are LNHDA and SQIVND (reference sequence). This chain's CDR3 is CASSIGARHNPYQPQHF. CDR3 coding DNA: TGTGCCAGTAGTATAGGGGCCCGGCACAACCCATATCAGCCCCAGCATTTT.

This sequence joins TRBV10-3 and TRBJ1-2, with no clear D. This CDR3 spans 15 amino acids. With 0 bases removed from V and 2 bases from J, the gap between germline ends came to 10 bases. The V gene's germline CDR1 is ENHRY and CDR2 SYGVKD. As DNA, the CDR3 is TGTGCCATCAGTGAGTCGTTAATACAGAACTATGGCTACACCTTC. Translated: CAISESLIQNYGYTF.

The chain carries TRBV19 and TRBJ1-4; 9 bases fit TRBD1. The CDR3 covers 15 residues. Trimming removed 4 bases from V and 7 bases from J; junction bases left unmatched: 7. Germline values: CDR1 LNHDA, CDR2 SQIVND (reference sequence). The CDR3 loop reads CASSTGQGSGEKLFF. The CDR3 DNA reads TGTGCCAGTAGTACGGGACAGGGTAGTGGTGAAAAACTGTTTTTT.

The gene calls are TRBV5-6 and TRBJ2-2, with 10 bases matching TRBD2. This CDR3 has 19 residues. Germline assignment: CDR1 SGHDT and CDR2 YYEEEE. After removal of 4 bases from V and 7 bases from J, the junction contained 19 bases not matched to a gene. The CDR3 sequence: CASSPLALGLAGGDGELFF. The CDR3 nucleotides are TGTGCCAGCAGCCCGCTCGCTTTGGGTTTAGCGGGGGGTGACGGGGAGCTGTTTTTT.

The chain links TRBV6-6 to TRBJ2-7; 8 positions match TRBD1. The V gene's germline CDR1 is MNHNY and CDR2 SVGAGI (reference sequence). The CDR3 loop spans 15 amino acids. The junction had 10 bases not matched to a gene; V was cut back by 6 bases and J by 3 bases. CDR3: CASRLTGDFLYEQYF. The DNA of the CDR3 is TGTGCCAGCAGGCTGACAGGGGACTTTCTCTACGAGCAGTACTTC.

The rearrangement joins TRBV7-6 to TRBJ1-3; the match to TRBD1 covers 7 bases. Germline CDR1 is SGHVS and CDR2 is FNYEAQ. The J segment lost 0 bases and the V segment lost 4 bases, leaving 9 bases of the junction unmatched. The CDR3 is 17 amino acids. The DNA of the CDR3 is TGTGCCAGCAGCTCTTACGGGGGACAGTTCTCTGGAAACACCATATATTTT. It is translated as CASSSYGGQFSGNTIYF.

The chain couples TRBV7-9 to TRBJ1-1; D not resolved. The CDR3 runs to 13 residues. Germline CDR1 and CDR2: SEHNR and FQNEAQ (reference sequence). V shed 2 bases and J shed 5 bases, with 9 bases lying between them. The CDR3 here is CASSLKAGTEAFF. CDR3 DNA: TGTGCCAGCAGCTTAAAGGCGGGTACTGAAGCTTTCTTT. The whole variable domain, remainder taken from reference TRBV7-9 and TRBJ1-1, is DTGVSQNPRHKITKRGQNVTFRCDPISEHNRLYWYRQTLGQGPEFLTYFQNEAQLEKSRLLSDRFSAERPKGSFSTLEIQRTEQGDSAMYLCASSLKAGTEAFFGQGTRLTVV.

The CDR3 coding sequence is TGCGCCAGCAGCTTGGCCGGGACTAGCATGGGAGATACGCAGTATTTT. It yields the protein CASSLAGTSMGDTQYF. This rearrangement joins TRBV5-1 to TRBJ2-3; 9 positions agree with TRBD2. The CDR3 covers 16 residues. V lost 0 bases to trimming and J lost 5 bases; unmatched junction nucleotides: 7. Germline V gene sequence: CDR1 SGHRS, CDR2 YFSETQ.

The rearrangement links TRBV30 to TRBJ1-6; D not resolved. Germline loops: CDR1 GTSNPN, CDR2 SVGIG (reference sequence). CDR3 length: 16 amino acids. Trimming removed 2 bases at V and 10 bases at J, with 21 bases between. In DNA form, the CDR3 reads TGTGCCTGGAGTTTGAGTGGTACACAGTCGGGGTCACCCCTCCACTTT. Its protein is CAWSLSGTQSGSPLHF. The variable domain in full, completed from reference TRBV30 and TRBJ1-6, reads SQTIHQWPATLVQPVGSPLSLECTVEGTSNPNLYWYRQAAGRGLQLLFYSVGIGQISSEVPQNLSASRPQDRQFILSSKKLLLSDSGFYLCAWSLSGTQSGSPLHFGNGTRLTVT.

The V and J genes are TRBV5-1 and TRBJ2-1, with 8 bases aligning to TRBD1. The germline V gene has CDR1 SGHRS and CDR2 YFSETQ. V was clipped by 0 bases and J by 12 bases; unmatched bases: 8. CDR3 length: 14 residues. In DNA, the CDR3 is TGCGCCAGCAGCTTGGTAGGGGAACAGGGGGTGCAGTTCTTC. Protein sequence: CASSLVGEQGVQFF.

This clone has only a few counts. The chain carries TRBV5-1 and TRBJ1-1, with D perhaps matching TRBD1 (6 bases). From germline, CDR1 is SGHRS and CDR2 YFSETQ. The V end was cut by 3 bases, the J end by 3 bases, with 12 bases between. CDR3 length: 14 amino acids. This CDR3 reads CASSSVQGYTEAFF. The CDR3 DNA follows: TGCGCCAGCAGCTCAGTACAGGGTTACACTGAAGCTTTCTTT.

This clone was found a few times. The junction departs from germline at one end; a sequencing error may be responsible. The chain is built from TRBV5-1 and TRBJ2-7, with D tentatively TRBD1 (5 bases). This CDR3 spans 14 amino acids. Germline assignment: CDR1 SGHRS and CDR2 YFSETQ. CDR3 nucleotides: TGCGCCAGCAGCTCTCGGACACAAAATGCAGTACTTTTCTTC. This gives the protein CASSSRTQNAVLFF.

The rearrangement uses TRBV2 and TRBJ1-2; D remains unclear. Germline-derived CDR1 and CDR2 are SNHLY and FYNNEI. Trimming left V 7 bases short and J 6 bases short, with 21 bases between. The length of the CDR3 is 15 residues. The CDR3 here is CASTLRVEAGDGYTF. DNA for the CDR3: TGTGCCAGCACCCTAAGAGTCGAGGCTGGAGATGGCTACACCTTC.

V gene TRBV9 combines with J gene TRBJ2-3, with 7 bases aligning to TRBD2. J lost 1 base, V lost 5 bases, and 7 bases had no gene match. CDR1 and CDR2 (germline): SGDLS, YYNGEE. The length of the CDR3 is 15 residues. The CDR3 loop is CASSPMGLRTDTQYF. As DNA, the CDR3 is TGTGCCAGCAGTCCCATGGGACTACGCACAGATACGCAGTATTTT. Based on the CDR3 plus reference TRBV9 and TRBJ2-3, the full variable domain is DSGVTQTPKHLITATGQRVTLRCSPRSGDLSVYWYQQSLDQGLQFLIQYYNGEERAKGNILERFSAQQFPDLHSELNLSSLELGDSALYFCASSPMGLRTDTQYFGPGTRLTVL.

The chain joins TRBV10-3 to TRBJ1-3; TRBD1 matches at 7 bases. The germline CDR1 and CDR2 sequences are ENHRY and SYGVKD. CDR3 length: 15 residues. After removal of 8 bases from V and 0 bases from J, the junction contained 7 bases not matched to a gene. CDR3 residues: CAIGGTAFSGNTIYF. The CDR3 DNA reads as TGTGCCATCGGGGGGACAGCATTCTCTGGAAACACCATATATTTT.

The gene calls are TRBV5-1 and TRBJ1-1; tentatively, D is TRBD1 (6 bases). Germline assignment: CDR1 SGHRS and CDR2 YFSETQ. This CDR3 contains 14 residues. Trimming shortened V by 4 bases and J by 5 bases, and 15 bases separated the two germline ends. Here the CDR3 DNA reads TGCGCCAGCAGCCCGATTACAGGGTTAACTGAAGCTTTCTTT. Encoded protein: CASSPITGLTEAFF.

The rearrangement joins TRBV7-9 to TRBJ1-1; D not resolved. Per the germline V gene, CDR1 is SEHNR and CDR2 is FQNEAQ (reference sequence). CDR3 length: 13 residues. V lost 2 bases to trimming and J lost 3 bases, with 7 bases between them. The DNA of the CDR3 is TGTGCCAGCAGCTTATCGCCGGACACTGAAGCTTTCTTT. Protein: CASSLSPDTEAFF.